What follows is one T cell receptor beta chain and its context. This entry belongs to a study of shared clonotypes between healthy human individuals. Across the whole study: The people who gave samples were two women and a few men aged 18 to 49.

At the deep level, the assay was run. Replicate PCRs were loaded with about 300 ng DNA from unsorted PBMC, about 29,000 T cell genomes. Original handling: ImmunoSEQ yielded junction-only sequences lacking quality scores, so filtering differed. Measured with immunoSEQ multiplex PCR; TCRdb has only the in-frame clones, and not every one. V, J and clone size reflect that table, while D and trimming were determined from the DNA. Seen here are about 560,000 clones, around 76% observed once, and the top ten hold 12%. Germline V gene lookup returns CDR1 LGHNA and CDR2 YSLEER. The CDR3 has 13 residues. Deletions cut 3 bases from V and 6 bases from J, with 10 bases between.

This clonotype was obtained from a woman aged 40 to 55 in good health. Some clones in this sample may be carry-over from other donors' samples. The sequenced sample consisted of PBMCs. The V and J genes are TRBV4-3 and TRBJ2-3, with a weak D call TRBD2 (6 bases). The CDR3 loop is CASSQGGGDTQYF. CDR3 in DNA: TGCGCCAGCAGCCAGGGAGGCGGGGATACGCAGTATTTT.